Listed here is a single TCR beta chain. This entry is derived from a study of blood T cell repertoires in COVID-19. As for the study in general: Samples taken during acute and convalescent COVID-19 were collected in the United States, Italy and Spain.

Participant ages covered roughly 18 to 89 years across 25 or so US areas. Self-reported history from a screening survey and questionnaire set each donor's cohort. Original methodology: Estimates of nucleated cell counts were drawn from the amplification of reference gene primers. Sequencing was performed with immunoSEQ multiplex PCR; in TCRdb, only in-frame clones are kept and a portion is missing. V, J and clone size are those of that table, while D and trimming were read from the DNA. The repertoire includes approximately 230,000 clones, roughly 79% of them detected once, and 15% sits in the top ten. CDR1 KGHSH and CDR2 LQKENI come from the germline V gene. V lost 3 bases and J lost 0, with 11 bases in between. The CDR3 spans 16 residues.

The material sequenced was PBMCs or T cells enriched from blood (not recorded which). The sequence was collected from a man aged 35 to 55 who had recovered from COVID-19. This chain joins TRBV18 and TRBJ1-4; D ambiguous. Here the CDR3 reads CASSPQAEATNEKLFF. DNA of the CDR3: TGTGCCAGCTCACCCCAGGCCGAAGCAACTAATGAAAAACTGTTTTTT.